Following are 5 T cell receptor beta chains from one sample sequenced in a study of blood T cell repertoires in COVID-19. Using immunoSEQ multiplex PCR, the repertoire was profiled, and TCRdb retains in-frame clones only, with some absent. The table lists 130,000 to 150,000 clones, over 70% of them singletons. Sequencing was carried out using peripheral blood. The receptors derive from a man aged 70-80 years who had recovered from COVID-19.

The CDR3 sequence: CASSLSGQLYEQYF. The CDR3 nucleotides are TGTGCCAGCAGTTTATCGGGACAGCTCTACGAGCAGTACTTC. This rearrangement joins TRBV27 to TRBJ2-7; 7 nucleotides agree with TRBD1. The J segment lost 3 bases and the V segment lost 0 bases, leaving 2 bases of the junction unmatched. The CDR3 runs to 14 residues. The germline CDR1 and CDR2 sequences are MNHEY and SMNVEV (reference sequence).

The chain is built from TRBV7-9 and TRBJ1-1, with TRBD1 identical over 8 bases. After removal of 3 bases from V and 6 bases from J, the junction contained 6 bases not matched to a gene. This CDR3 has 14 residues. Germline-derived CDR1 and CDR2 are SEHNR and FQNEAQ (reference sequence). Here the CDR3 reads CASSFIQGAAEAFF. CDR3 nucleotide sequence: TGTGCCAGCAGCTTTATCCAGGGGGCCGCTGAAGCTTTCTTT.

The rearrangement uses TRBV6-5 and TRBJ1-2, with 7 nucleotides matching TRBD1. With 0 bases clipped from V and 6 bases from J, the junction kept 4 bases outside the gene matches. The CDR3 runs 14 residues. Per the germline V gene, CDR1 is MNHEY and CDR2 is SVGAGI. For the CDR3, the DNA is TGTGCCAGCAGTTACTCTGTTAGGGGGCATGGCTACACCTTC. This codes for CASSYSVRGHGYTF.

The CDR3 nucleotides read TGTGCCAGCAGCCCCCACAGGGAGTTTGAAAAACTGTTTTTT. Translating it yields CASSPHREFEKLFF. The chain couples TRBV7-8 to TRBJ1-4; perhaps TRBD1 as D (6 bases). Trimming stripped 5 bases from V and 7 bases from J, with 14 bases between. The CDR3 loop spans 14 amino acids. Looked up from germline, CDR1 is SGHVS and CDR2 is FQNEAQ.

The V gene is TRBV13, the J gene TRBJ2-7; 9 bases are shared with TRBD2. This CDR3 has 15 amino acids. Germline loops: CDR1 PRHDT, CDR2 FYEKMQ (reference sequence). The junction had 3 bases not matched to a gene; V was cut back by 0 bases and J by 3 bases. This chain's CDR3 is CASSLGASGVYEQYF. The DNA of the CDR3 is TGTGCCAGCAGCTTAGGAGCTAGCGGGGTCTACGAGCAGTACTTC.